This T cell receptor beta chain was captured by sequencing in a study of OX40 agonist ivuxolimab in advanced cancers. Background on the study: The mean age was roughly 60 years, ranging from about 23 to 79, with roughly four fifths of participants male. Partial responses were seen in three patients, one with hepatocellular carcinoma and two with cutaneous melanoma. Regarding the study as a whole: Both CD4+ and CD8+ T cell populations in blood had undergone clonal expansion by week 6 at 0.1 to 3.0 mg/kg. The 0.1-3.0 mg/kg partial responders had among the lowest clonal expansion.

Profiled with immunoSEQ multiplex PCR; TCRdb holds only in-frame clones, not every one. The sample holds tens of thousands of clones, roughly 80% seen once. In regard to this clone: Its antigen remains unidentified.

Looked up from germline, CDR1 is SGHDN and CDR2 is FVKESK. Trimming took 0 bases from V and 4 from J, leaving 13 bases between them. CDR3 length: 16 residues. Sequenced material: CD4+ or CD8+ T cells sorted from blood, taken in a trial of the OX40 agonist ivuxolimab. This sequence was found in an adult with an advanced solid tumor such as melanoma, head and neck, liver or kidney cancer. The chain uses TRBV14 and TRBJ1-3; no clear D. In nucleotides, the CDR3 is TGTGCCAGCAGCCAAGAAAGGGTTTGGAGCGGAAACACCATATATTTT. Protein: CASSQERVWSGNTIYF. Full variable domain (outside the CDR3, taken from reference TRBV14 and TRBJ1-3): EAGVTQFPSHSVIEKGQTVTLRCDPISGHDNLYWYRRVMGKEIKFLLHFVKESKQDESGMPNNRFLAERTGGTYSTLKVQPAELEDSGVYFCASSQERVWSGNTIYFGEGSWLTVV.